Presented here are 8 T cell receptor beta chains from one specimen sequenced in a study of CD8 T cells in Susac syndrome. The authors reverse transcribed roughly 0.5 to 1 ug RNA with random hexamers. TCRdb passed the immunoSEQ multiplex PCR reads through MiXCR, listing each CDR3 protein once. The sample lists tens of thousands of distinct CDR3 sequences; just over 90% were seen once. The sequenced sample was CD4+ T cells from PBMCs. Source of these receptors: a human donor with Susac syndrome.

This chain links TRBV28 with TRBJ2-7, with D possibly matching TRBD1 (6 bases). The germline gives CDR1 MDHEN, CDR2 SYDVKM. V lost 8 bases, J lost 5 bases, and 19 bases lay in between. CDR3 size: 14 residues. The CDR3 is CASVLDSLSNEQYF. In nucleotides, the CDR3 is TGTGCCAGCGTACTGGACAGCCTCTCGAACGAGCAGTACTTC.

The CDR3 region has the DNA TGTGCCAGCAGGGGGGCAGGGACTGGAAACACCATATATTTT. This translates into CASRGAGTGNTIYF. The chain has TRBV2 and TRBJ1-3; maybe TRBD1 (6 bases). Trimming removed 6 bases from V and 2 bases from J, with 11 bases in between. Looked up from germline, CDR1 is SNHLY and CDR2 is FYNNEI. The CDR3 extends over 14 amino acids.

As concerns this clonotype: An end of the junction does not agree with germline; a read error may underlie this. The chain couples TRBV6-2 or TRBV6-3 to TRBJ1-6; possible D gene TRBD1, 5 bases. The germline gives CDR1 MNHEY, CDR2 SVGEGT. The CDR3 contains 15 residues. CDR3: CASSFAQGYTSPLHF. The DNA for the CDR3 is TGTGCCAGCAGTTTTGCTCAGGGCTATACTTCACCCCTCCACTTT.

The chain couples TRBV6-1 to TRBJ1-5, with no clear D. This CDR3 is built from 11 residues. Deletions cut 6 bases from V and 4 bases from J, with 4 bases between. Germline assignment: CDR1 MNHNS and CDR2 SASEGT. The CDR3 is CASRGNQPQHF. DNA of the CDR3: TGTGCCAGCAGGGGTAATCAGCCCCAGCATTTT.

The V call is TRBV7-2, the J call TRBJ2-7; D is unresolved. Trimming left V 2 bases short and J 3 bases short, with 5 bases between. Germline CDR1 and CDR2: SGHTA and FQGNSA. The CDR3 loop spans 12 amino acids. The CDR3 protein is CASSLLGYEQYF. Here the CDR3 DNA reads TGTGCCAGCAGCTTACTAGGCTACGAGCAGTACTTC. Using reference TRBV7-2 and TRBJ2-7 for the parts outside the CDR3, the full variable domain is GAGVSQSPSNKVTEKGKDVELRCDPISGHTALYWYRQSLGQGLEFLIYFQGNSAPDKSGLPSDRFSAERTGGSVSTLTIQRTQQEDSAVYLCASSLLGYEQYFGPGTRLTVT.

This rearrangement joins TRBV20-1 to TRBJ1-5, with D tentatively TRBD1 (5 bases). CDR1 and CDR2 from the germline V gene are DFQATT and SNEGSKA (reference sequence). The V and J ends lost 6 bases and 3 bases respectively, with 12 bases between them. CDR3 length: 13 residues. The CDR3: CSAGVGFNQPQHF. The CDR3 DNA reads as TGCAGTGCGGGGGTTGGGTTCAATCAGCCCCAGCATTTT.

As DNA, the CDR3 is TGTGCCAGCAGGGCCCACAGGAACCCTCCGAGCGAGCAGTACTTC. Amino acid sequence: CASRAHRNPPSEQYF. The chain is built from TRBV7-2 and TRBJ2-7; D might be TRBD1 (5 bases). Germline assignment: CDR1 SGHTA and CDR2 FQGNSA. Trimming shortened V by 6 bases and J by 6 bases, and 21 bases separated the two germline ends. The CDR3 loop spans 15 amino acids.

The chain links TRBV12-3 or TRBV12-4 to TRBJ1-1; D uncertain. The V gene lost 4 bases and the J gene lost 1 base, with 10 bases spanning the gap. The CDR3 is 14 amino acids. Here the CDR3 reads CASSSGSENTEAFF. CDR3 coding DNA: TGTGCCAGCAGTTCAGGCAGCGAGAACACTGAAGCTTTCTTT.